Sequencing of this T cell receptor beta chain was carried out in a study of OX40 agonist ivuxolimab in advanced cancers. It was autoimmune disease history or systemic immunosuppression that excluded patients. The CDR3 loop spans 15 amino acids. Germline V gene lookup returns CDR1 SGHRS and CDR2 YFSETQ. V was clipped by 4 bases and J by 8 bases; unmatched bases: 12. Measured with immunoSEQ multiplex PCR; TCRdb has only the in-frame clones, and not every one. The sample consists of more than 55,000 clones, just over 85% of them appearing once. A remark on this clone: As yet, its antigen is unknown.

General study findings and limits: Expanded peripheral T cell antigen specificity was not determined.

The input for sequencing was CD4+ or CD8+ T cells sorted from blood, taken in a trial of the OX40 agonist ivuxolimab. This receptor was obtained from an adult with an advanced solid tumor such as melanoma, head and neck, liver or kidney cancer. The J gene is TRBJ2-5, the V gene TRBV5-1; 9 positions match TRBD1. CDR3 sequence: CASSPPGGQGKTQYF. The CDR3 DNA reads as TGCGCCAGCAGCCCCCCAGGTGGACAGGGGAAAACCCAGTACTTC.